The 22 T cell receptor beta chains in this list originate from one sample, sequenced in a study of blood T cell repertoires in COVID-19. The method was immunoSEQ multiplex PCR; TCRdb's version includes in-frame clones alone and lacks a portion of them. Here the sample spans approximately 220,000 clones, around four fifths being singletons. Material for sequencing was peripheral blood. The source is a woman aged 45-59 years with acute or convalescent COVID-19.

This clone was observed once. This chain joins TRBV19 and TRBJ2-1; D is unclear. Trimming took 1 base from V and 2 from J, leaving 9 bases between them. CDR3 length: 15 amino acids. The germline gives CDR1 LNHDA, CDR2 SQIVND (reference sequence). This CDR3 reads CASSIVSPPYNEQFF. Written as DNA, the CDR3 is TGTGCCAGTAGTATAGTTAGCCCCCCCTACAATGAGCAGTTCTTC.

V usage is TRBV3-1 (or the pseudogene TRBV3-2) and J usage is TRBJ2-2; TRBD2 agrees at 9 bases. Trimming at V came to 1 base and at J to 5 bases, leaving 8 bases not matched to a gene. CDR1 and CDR2 from the germline V gene are LGHDT and YNNKEL (reference sequence). CDR3 length equals 17 residues. The CDR3 region is CASSQALAGAGTGELFF. DNA of the CDR3: TGTGCCAGCAGCCAAGCTTTAGCGGGAGCGGGGACCGGGGAGCTGTTTTTT.

V is TRBV5-1 and J is TRBJ1-1; 9 positions match TRBD1. The CDR3 has 16 amino acids. Per the germline V gene, CDR1 is SGHRS and CDR2 is YFSETQ. After removal of 2 bases from V and 1 base from J, the junction contained 6 bases not matched to a gene. The CDR3 DNA reads TGCGCCAGCAGCTTCCGTACAGGGGGCTGGAACACTGAAGCTTTCTTT. Its protein is CASSFRTGGWNTEAFF.

The chain recombines TRBV15 with TRBJ2-7; 10 bases agree with TRBD2. J was trimmed by 1 base and V by 1 base; bases with no gene match: 4. Germline CDR1 LNHNV, CDR2 YYDKDF (reference sequence). This CDR3 is 16 amino acids long. The CDR3 here is CATSRAILAGSYEQYF. CDR3 nucleotide sequence: TGTGCCACCAGCAGAGCTATACTAGCGGGGTCCTACGAGCAGTACTTC.

V and J are TRBV6-1 and TRBJ1-5, with D unclear. V dropped 3 bases and J dropped 6 bases, with 6 bases sitting between them. Germline CDR1 MNHNS, CDR2 SASEGT. This CDR3 has 12 amino acids. The CDR3 DNA follows: TGTGCCAGCAGTGATAACACTCAGCCCCAGCATTTT. It is translated as CASSDNTQPQHF.

This clone has only a few counts. The CDR3 loop reads CATSDHIAGGSDTQYF. The CDR3, as DNA: TGTGCCACCAGTGATCATATAGCGGGAGGGTCAGATACGCAGTATTTT. J is TRBJ2-3 and V is TRBV24-1; 11 positions agree with TRBD2. The CDR3 contains 16 residues. V lost 3 bases, J lost 4 bases, and 5 bases stayed unmatched. Germline CDR1 is KGHDR and CDR2 is SFDVKD.

This clone appeared a single time. CDR3 loop: CASSEYGTGSNYGYTF. Written as DNA, the CDR3 is TGTGCCAGCAGTGAATATGGGACAGGGAGTAACTATGGCTACACCTTC. The chain employs TRBV6-1 and TRBJ1-2; 9 nucleotides align to TRBD1. CDR1 is MNHNS, CDR2 SASEGT, per germline. CDR3 length equals 16 residues. V trimming: 2 bases; J trimming: 1 base; junction bases outside the gene matches: 5.

The rearrangement uses TRBV7-2 and TRBJ1-2; D is possibly TRBD1 (5 bases). The length of the CDR3 is 15 residues. The V gene lost 1 base and the J gene lost 4 bases, with 13 bases spanning the gap. CDR1 is SGHTA, CDR2 FQGNSA, per germline. The CDR3 nucleotides read TGTGCCAGCAGCTTAGATGTGGGGCGCACCTATGGCTACACCTTC. Residues: CASSLDVGRTYGYTF.

The CDR3 protein is CATSRSQGALTEAFF. Here the CDR3 DNA reads TGTGCCACCAGCAGAAGTCAGGGGGCTCTTACTGAAGCTTTCTTT. This chain connects TRBV15 to TRBJ1-1, with TRBD1 matching over 8 bases. This CDR3 is 15 amino acids long. The germline V gene has CDR1 LNHNV and CDR2 YYDKDF (reference sequence). Losses at the gene ends were 2 bases for V and 5 bases for J; bases not matched to a gene: 7.

The chain has TRBV12-3 or TRBV12-4 and TRBJ1-1, with D perhaps matching TRBD1 (5 bases). Between the trimmed V and J ends, which lost 3 bases and 11 bases, there was a span of 16 bases. The CDR3 sequence is 13 residues long. Written as DNA, the CDR3 is TGTGCCAGCAGTTTCAACAGGCCCGAGCAGGCTTTCTTT. It translates to CASSFNRPEQAFF.

This clone was seen a handful of times. This chain uses TRBV4-2 with TRBJ2-2, with D tentatively TRBD2 (5 bases). The CDR3 has 15 amino acids. With 4 bases removed from V and 2 bases from J, the gap between germline ends came to 11 bases. CDR1 is LGHNA and CDR2 is YNFKEQ in the germline V gene. As DNA, the CDR3 is TGTGCCAGCAGCCTAAAAAGCGGAAACACCGGGGAGCTGTTTTTT. Its protein is CASSLKSGNTGELFF.

V gene TRBV27 combines with J gene TRBJ2-3; the match to TRBD1 covers 7 bases. Germline values: CDR1 MNHEY, CDR2 SMNVEV (reference sequence). The CDR3 consists of 15 residues. Trimming cost V 5 bases and J 4 bases; bases outside gene matches: 9. This CDR3 is CASSRPGQSADTQYF. DNA of the CDR3: TGTGCCAGCAGTCGGCCGGGACAGAGTGCAGATACGCAGTATTTT.

This rearrangement joins TRBV5-4 to TRBJ1-4; 9 bases fit TRBD1. The V and J ends lost 2 bases and 7 bases, in that order; junction bases with no gene match: 9. Germline CDR1 SGHNT, CDR2 YYREEE (reference sequence). The CDR3 covers 16 residues. CDR3 DNA: TGTGCCAGCAGCTTAAAACAGGGGGCACACGGTGAAAAACTGTTTTTT. Translated, it gives CASSLKQGAHGEKLFF.

The DNA of the CDR3 is TGTGCCAGCAGTGAACCGGGACAAATGAACACTGAAGCTTTCTTT. It translates to CASSEPGQMNTEAFF. This chain connects TRBV6-1 to TRBJ1-1, with D possibly TRBD1 on 6 matching bases. CDR3 size: 15 residues. Per the germline V gene, CDR1 is MNHNS and CDR2 is SASEGT. V lost 2 bases, J lost 0 bases, and 10 bases lay in between.

The V gene is TRBV7-3, the J gene TRBJ2-3, with 15 positions matching TRBD2. V shed 4 bases and J 3 bases; nucleotides not matched to a gene: 8. The CDR3 consists of 18 residues. Germline CDR1 reads SGHTA; CDR2 reads FQGTGA. CDR3 residues: CASSSGLAGGPATDTQYF. The CDR3, as DNA: TGTGCCAGCAGCTCCGGACTAGCGGGAGGGCCAGCAACAGATACGCAGTATTTT. Full variable domain (missing parts from reference TRBV7-3 and TRBJ2-3): GAGVSQTPSNKVTEKGKYVELRCDPISGHTALYWYRQSLGQGPEFLIYFQGTGAADDSGLPNDRFFAVRPEGSVSTLKIQRTERGDSAVYLCASSSGLAGGPATDTQYFGPGTRLTVL.

This chain uses TRBV6-5 with TRBJ1-1; D is unclear. Trimming took 2 bases from V and 1 from J, leaving 11 bases between them. Germline lookup yields CDR1 MNHEY and CDR2 SVGAGI. The CDR3 has 15 amino acids. CDR3 sequence (DNA): TGTGCCAGCAGTTACGTCTCGGCGGGGAACACTGAAGCTTTCTTT. Encoded protein: CASSYVSAGNTEAFF.

The CDR3 DNA is TGCGCCAGCAGCTGGAAGGGGCAAGAGACCCAGTACTTC. It codes for CASSWKGQETQYF. The genes are TRBV5-1 and TRBJ2-5; weak D call: TRBD1 (5 bases). CDR3 size: 13 residues. The germline V and J ends were trimmed by 3 bases and 2 bases, with 8 bases remaining between them. The V gene's germline CDR1 is SGHRS and CDR2 YFSETQ.

This clone showed up just a few times. V and J are TRBV7-9 and TRBJ2-3; the match to TRBD1 covers 9 bases. Germline V gene sequence: CDR1 SEHNR, CDR2 FQNEAQ (reference sequence). The CDR3 extends over 14 amino acids. V shed 5 bases, J shed 4 bases, and the junction held 4 bases outside the gene matches. The CDR3 nucleotides are TGTGCCAGCAGCCCGGACAGGGGTCCAGATACGCAGTATTTT. Protein product: CASSPDRGPDTQYF. Combining the CDR3 with reference TRBV7-9 and TRBJ2-3 gives the whole variable domain DTGVSQNPRHKITKRGQNVTFRCDPISEHNRLYWYRQTLGQGPEFLTYFQNEAQLEKSRLLSDRFSAERPKGSFSTLEIQRTEQGDSAMYLCASSPDRGPDTQYFGPGTRLTVL.

The chain is built from TRBV28 and TRBJ2-1; D unresolved. This CDR3 has 12 residues. Trimming shortened V by 2 bases and J by 6 bases, and 5 bases separated the two germline ends. The germline V gene has CDR1 MDHEN and CDR2 SYDVKM. The CDR3: CASSLIGNEQFF. The CDR3, as DNA: TGTGCCAGCAGTTTAATCGGCAATGAGCAGTTCTTC.

This rearrangement joins TRBV29-1 to TRBJ1-3, with TRBD1 identical over 7 bases. The CDR3 covers 13 residues. Losses at the gene ends were 5 bases for V and 1 base for J; bases not matched to a gene: 2. The germline CDR1 and CDR2 sequences are SQVTM and ANQGSEA. The CDR3 sequence: CSVTTGSGNTIYF. DNA for the CDR3: TGCAGCGTTACGACAGGGTCTGGAAACACCATATATTTT.

The V call is TRBV2, the J call TRBJ2-1; D is perhaps TRBD2 (6 bases). CDR3 length equals 15 residues. Germline V CDR1 and CDR2: SNHLY, FYNNEI. With 6 bases removed from V and 4 bases from J, the gap between germline ends came to 16 bases. The CDR3 reads CASRVGASEYNEQFF. The CDR3 DNA is TGTGCCAGCAGAGTCGGGGCTAGCGAGTACAATGAGCAGTTCTTC. Full variable domain (rest looked up from reference TRBV2 and TRBJ2-1): EPEVTQTPSHQVTQMGQEVILRCVPISNHLYFYWYRQILGQKVEFLVSFYNNEISEKSEIFDDQFSVERPDGSNFTLKIRSTKLEDSAMYFCASRVGASEYNEQFFGPGTRLTVL.

The J gene is TRBJ2-7, the V gene TRBV6-1, with D possibly matching TRBD2 (5 bases). Germline CDR1 is MNHNS and CDR2 is SASEGT. Between the trimmed V and J ends, which lost 1 base and 1 base, there was a span of 8 bases. The CDR3 sequence is 14 residues long. The CDR3 DNA reads as TGTGCCAGCAGTGAAGGAGGGAAATCCTACGAGCAGTACTTC. It codes for CASSEGGKSYEQYF.